This T cell receptor (beta chain) was sequenced during a study of human T cells and chemical hapten exposure. Study details: Mainly, slight library volume differences in the pool made TCR yields vary. Findings and caveats of the study: DPC sensitization did not alter TCRs above 1 in 1000 frequency.

Trimming cost V 3 bases and J 7 bases; bases outside gene matches: 10. The CDR3 has 16 residues. Concerning this clonotype: Its antigen remains unknown.

What the library attached to individual cDNA molecules were unique molecular identifiers. Original processing methods: TCRs per sample had a median of roughly 93,000 and ranged from roughly 20,000 to 700,000. TCRdb re-called the reads through MiXCR, storing one row per CDR3 protein. These V and J calls rely on TCRdb rather than the paper's analysis. This sample has 100,000 to 150,000 distinct CDR3 sequences, with 8.5% found just once. Whole blood, unfractionated, served as the material for total RNA extraction. Source material: whole blood. V usage is TRBV12-3 or TRBV12-4 and J usage is TRBJ1-2, with TRBD1 identical over 11 bases. This TCR was sampled from a human donor in good health. Some clones in this sample may be carry-over from other donors' samples. Here the CDR3 DNA reads TGTGCCAGCAGTTTTTATGGACAGGGGGCGCGTAGTGGCTACACCTTC. Translating it yields CASSFYGQGARSGYTF.